The entry below describes one T cell receptor beta chain. The data were obtained in a study of identical twins. Per the germline V gene, CDR1 is SGHRS and CDR2 is YFSETQ. The V end lost 3 bases, the J end lost 0 bases, and 7 bases lay between the germline ends. This CDR3 has 15 residues. TCRdb itself ran the 5' RACE reads through MiXCR, one entry per CDR3 protein. The table lists 500,000 to 700,000 distinct CDR3 sequences, 7% to 7.5% of them singletons. The same specimen was also included in a second study, on yellow fever vaccine responses in identical twins.

The gene calls are TRBV5-1 and TRBJ2-6, with no clear D. The sample taken for sequencing was PBMCs. This TCR was sampled from a young woman in good health. CDR3 protein: CASSSKVSGANVLTF. The CDR3 region has the DNA TGCGCCAGCAGCTCCAAAGTCTCTGGGGCCAACGTCCTGACTTTC.